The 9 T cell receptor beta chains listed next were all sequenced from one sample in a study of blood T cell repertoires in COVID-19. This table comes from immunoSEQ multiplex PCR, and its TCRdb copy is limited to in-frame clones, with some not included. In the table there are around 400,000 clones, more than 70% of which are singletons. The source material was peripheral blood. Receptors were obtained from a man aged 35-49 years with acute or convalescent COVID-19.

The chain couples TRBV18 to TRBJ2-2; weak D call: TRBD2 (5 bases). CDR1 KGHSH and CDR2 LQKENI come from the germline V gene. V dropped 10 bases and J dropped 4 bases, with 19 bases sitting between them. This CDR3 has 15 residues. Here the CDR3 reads CANHPRGDTTGELFF. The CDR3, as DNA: TGTGCCAACCACCCCCGGGGTGATACCACCGGGGAGCTGTTTTTT.

CDR3: CASRNVWTSDTGELFF. As DNA, the CDR3 is TGTGCCAGCCGCAATGTATGGACTAGCGACACCGGGGAGCTGTTTTTT. The rearrangement uses TRBV27 and TRBJ2-2; 9 nucleotides align to TRBD2. The CDR3 has 16 amino acids. Germline V lookup: CDR1 MNHEY, CDR2 SMNVEV (reference sequence). After removal of 8 bases from V and 3 bases from J, the junction contained 10 bases not matched to a gene.

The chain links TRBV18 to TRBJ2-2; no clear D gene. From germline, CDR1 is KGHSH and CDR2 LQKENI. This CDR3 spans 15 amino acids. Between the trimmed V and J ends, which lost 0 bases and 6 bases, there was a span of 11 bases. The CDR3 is CASSPPAFVPGELFF. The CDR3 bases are TGTGCCAGCTCACCACCGGCATTCGTCCCCGGGGAGCTGTTTTTT.

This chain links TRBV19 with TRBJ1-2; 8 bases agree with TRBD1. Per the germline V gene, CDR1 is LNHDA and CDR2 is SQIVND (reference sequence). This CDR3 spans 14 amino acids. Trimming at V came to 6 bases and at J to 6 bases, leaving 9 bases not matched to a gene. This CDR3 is CASSPKGQVDGYTF. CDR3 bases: TGTGCCAGTAGCCCTAAGGGACAGGTTGATGGCTACACCTTC.

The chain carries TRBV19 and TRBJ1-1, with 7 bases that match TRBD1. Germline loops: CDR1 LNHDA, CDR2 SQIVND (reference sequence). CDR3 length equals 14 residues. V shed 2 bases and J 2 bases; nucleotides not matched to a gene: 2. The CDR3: CASSIRQGNTEAFF. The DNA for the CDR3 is TGTGCCAGTAGTATACGACAGGGAAACACTGAAGCTTTCTTT. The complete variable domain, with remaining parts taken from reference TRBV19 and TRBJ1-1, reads DGGITQSPKYLFRKEGQNVTLSCEQNLNHDAMYWYRQDPGQGLRLIYYSQIVNDFQKGDIAEGYSVSREKKESFPLTVTSAQKNPTAFYLCASSIRQGNTEAFFGQGTRLTVV.

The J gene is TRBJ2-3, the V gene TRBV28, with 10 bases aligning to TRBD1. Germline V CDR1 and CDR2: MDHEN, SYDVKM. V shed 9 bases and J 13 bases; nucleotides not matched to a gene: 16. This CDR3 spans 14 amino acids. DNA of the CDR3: TGTGCCAGAAACCTGGGACAGGGGTTTACTAGCGAGTATTTT. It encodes CARNLGQGFTSEYF.

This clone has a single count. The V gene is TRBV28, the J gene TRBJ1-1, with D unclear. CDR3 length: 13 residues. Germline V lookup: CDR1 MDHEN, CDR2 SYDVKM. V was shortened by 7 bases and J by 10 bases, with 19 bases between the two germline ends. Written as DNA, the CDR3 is TGTGCCAGCACCCAACCCCTACGTTCTCGAGCTTTCTTT. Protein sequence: CASTQPLRSRAFF.

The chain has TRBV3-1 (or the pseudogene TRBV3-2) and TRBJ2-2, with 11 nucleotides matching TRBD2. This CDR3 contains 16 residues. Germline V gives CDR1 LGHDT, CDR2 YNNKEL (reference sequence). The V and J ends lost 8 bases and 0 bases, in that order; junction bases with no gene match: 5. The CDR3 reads CASSLAGGSNTGELFF. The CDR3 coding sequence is TGTGCCAGCTCCCTAGCGGGGGGTTCGAACACCGGGGAGCTGTTTTTT.

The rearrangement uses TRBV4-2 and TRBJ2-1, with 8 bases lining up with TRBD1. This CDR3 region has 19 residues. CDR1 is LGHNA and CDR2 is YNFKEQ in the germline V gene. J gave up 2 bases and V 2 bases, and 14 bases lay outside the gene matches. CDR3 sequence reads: CASSQTIDRGNSTYNEQFF. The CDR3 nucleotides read TGTGCCAGCAGCCAAACCATAGACAGGGGAAATTCCACCTACAATGAGCAGTTCTTC.